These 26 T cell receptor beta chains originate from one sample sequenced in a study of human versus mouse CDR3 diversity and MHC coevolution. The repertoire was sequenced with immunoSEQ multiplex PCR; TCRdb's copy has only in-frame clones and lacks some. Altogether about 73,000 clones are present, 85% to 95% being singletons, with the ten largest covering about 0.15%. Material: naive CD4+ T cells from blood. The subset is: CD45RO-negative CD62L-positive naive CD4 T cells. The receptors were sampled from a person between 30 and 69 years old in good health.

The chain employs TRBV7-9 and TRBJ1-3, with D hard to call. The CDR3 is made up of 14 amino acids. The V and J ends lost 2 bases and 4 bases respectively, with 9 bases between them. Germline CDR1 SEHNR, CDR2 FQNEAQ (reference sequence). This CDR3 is CASSLSSSGNTIYF. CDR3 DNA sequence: TGTGCCAGCAGCTTAAGTAGTTCGGGAAACACCATATATTTT.

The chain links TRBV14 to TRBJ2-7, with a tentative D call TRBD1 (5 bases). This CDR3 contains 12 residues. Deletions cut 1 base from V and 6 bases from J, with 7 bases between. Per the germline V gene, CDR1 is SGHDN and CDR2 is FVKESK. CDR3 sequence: CASSQAGREQYF. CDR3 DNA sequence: TGTGCCAGCAGCCAAGCAGGGCGCGAGCAGTACTTC.

The chain's CDR3 is CASSLGGYQPQHF. The CDR3 region has the DNA TGTGCCAGCAGCTTAGGCGGATATCAGCCCCAGCATTTT. The genes are TRBV7-2 and TRBJ1-5, with D uncertain. CDR1 and CDR2 from the germline V gene are SGHTA and FQGNSA. The V end was cut by 1 base, the J end by 5 bases, with 6 bases between. The CDR3 consists of 13 residues.

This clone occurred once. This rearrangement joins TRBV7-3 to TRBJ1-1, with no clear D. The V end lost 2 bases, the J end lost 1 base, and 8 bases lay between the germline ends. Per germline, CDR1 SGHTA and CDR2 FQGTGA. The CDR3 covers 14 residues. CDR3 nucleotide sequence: TGTGCCAGCAGCTTAGGCGGCGCGAACACTGAAGCTTTCTTT. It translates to CASSLGGANTEAFF.

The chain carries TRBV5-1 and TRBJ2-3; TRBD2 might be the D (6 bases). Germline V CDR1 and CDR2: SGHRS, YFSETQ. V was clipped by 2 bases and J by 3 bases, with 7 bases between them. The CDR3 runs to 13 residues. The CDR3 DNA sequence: TGCGCCAGCAGCTTCGGGAGAACAGATACGCAGTATTTT. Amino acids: CASSFGRTDTQYF.

Here the CDR3 reads CASRAGNTEAFF. The DNA for the CDR3 is TGTGCCAGCAGGGCAGGGAACACTGAAGCTTTCTTT. V gene TRBV2 combines with J gene TRBJ1-1; D remains unclear. V was cut by 6 bases and J by 1 base, with 6 bases left in between. Germline values: CDR1 SNHLY, CDR2 FYNNEI. This CDR3 spans 12 amino acids.

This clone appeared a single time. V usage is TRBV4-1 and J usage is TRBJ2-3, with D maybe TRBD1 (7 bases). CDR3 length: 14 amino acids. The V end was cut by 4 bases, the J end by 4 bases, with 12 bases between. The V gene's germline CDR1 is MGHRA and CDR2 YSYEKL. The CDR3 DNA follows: TGCGCCAGCAGCCCCGGAGGGGGCGCAGATACGCAGTATTTT. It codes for CASSPGGGADTQYF.

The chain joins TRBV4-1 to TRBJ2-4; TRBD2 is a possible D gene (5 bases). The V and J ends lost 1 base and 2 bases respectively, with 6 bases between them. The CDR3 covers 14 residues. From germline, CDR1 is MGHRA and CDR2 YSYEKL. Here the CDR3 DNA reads TGCGCCAGCAGCCAAGCCGGGACCAAAAACATTCAGTACTTC. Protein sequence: CASSQAGTKNIQYF.

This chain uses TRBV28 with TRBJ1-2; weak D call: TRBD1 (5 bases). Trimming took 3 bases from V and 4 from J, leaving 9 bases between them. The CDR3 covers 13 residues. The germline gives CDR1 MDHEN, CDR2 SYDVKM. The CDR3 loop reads CASSFSGAYGYTF. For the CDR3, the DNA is TGTGCCAGCAGTTTTAGCGGGGCCTATGGCTACACCTTC.

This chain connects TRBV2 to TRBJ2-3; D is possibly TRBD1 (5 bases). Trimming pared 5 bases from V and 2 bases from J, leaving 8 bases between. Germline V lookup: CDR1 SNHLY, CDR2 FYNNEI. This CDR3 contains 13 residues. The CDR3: CASSRGDTDTQYF. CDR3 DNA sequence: TGTGCCAGCAGTAGGGGTGACACAGATACGCAGTATTTT.

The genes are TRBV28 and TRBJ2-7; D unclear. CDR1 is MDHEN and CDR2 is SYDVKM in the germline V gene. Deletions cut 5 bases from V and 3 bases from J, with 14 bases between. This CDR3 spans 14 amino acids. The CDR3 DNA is TGTGCCAGCAGTGGTCAACCGAGAGGCTACGAGCAGTACTTC. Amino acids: CASSGQPRGYEQYF.

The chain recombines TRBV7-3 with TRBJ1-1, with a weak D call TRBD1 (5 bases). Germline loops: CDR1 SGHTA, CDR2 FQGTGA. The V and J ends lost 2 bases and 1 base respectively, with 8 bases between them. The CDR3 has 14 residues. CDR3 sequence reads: CASSLSGSNTEAFF. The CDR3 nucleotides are TGTGCCAGCAGCTTATCAGGGTCGAACACTGAAGCTTTCTTT.

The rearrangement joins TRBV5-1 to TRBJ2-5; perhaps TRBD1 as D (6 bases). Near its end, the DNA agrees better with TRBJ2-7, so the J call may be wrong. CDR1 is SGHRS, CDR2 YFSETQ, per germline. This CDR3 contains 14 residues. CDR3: CASSLATGIYEQYF. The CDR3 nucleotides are TGCGCCAGCAGCTTGGCCACAGGGATATACGAGCAGTACTTC.

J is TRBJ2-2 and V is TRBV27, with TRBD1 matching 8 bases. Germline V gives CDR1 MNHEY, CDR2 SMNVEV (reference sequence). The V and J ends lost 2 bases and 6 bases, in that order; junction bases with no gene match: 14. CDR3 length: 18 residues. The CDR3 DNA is TGTGCCAGCAGTTTAAACGCTCGGGCAGGGGGCAAGGCCGGGGAGCTGTTTTTT. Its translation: CASSLNARAGGKAGELFF.

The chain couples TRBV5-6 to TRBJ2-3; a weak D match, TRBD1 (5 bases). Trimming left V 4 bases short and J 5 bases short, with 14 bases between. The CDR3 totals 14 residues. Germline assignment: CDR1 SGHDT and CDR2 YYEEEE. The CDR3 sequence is CASSATVTKDTQYF. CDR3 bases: TGTGCCAGCAGCGCGACAGTAACCAAAGATACGCAGTATTTT.

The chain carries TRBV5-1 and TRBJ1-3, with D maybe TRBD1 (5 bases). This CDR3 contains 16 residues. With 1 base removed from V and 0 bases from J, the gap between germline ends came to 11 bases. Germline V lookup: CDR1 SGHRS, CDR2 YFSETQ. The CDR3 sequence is CASSLSPGLSGNTIYF. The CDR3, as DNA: TGCGCCAGCAGCTTGTCCCCAGGGCTCTCTGGAAACACCATATATTTT.

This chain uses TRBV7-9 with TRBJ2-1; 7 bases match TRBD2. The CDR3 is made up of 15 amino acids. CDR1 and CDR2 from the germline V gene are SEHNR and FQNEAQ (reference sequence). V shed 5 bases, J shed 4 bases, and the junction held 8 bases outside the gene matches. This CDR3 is CASSPSGAGYNEQFF. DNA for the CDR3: TGTGCCAGCAGCCCCAGCGGGGCCGGTTACAATGAGCAGTTCTTC.

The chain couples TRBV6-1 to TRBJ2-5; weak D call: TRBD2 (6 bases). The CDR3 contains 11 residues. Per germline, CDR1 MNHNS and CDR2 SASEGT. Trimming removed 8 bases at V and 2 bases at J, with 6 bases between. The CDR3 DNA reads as TGTGCCAGCGGGGGGCAAGAGACCCAGTACTTC. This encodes CASGGQETQYF.

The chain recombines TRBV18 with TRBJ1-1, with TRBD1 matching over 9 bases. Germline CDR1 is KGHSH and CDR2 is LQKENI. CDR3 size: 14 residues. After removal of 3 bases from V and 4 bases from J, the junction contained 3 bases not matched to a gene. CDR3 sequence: CASSPRTGATEAFF. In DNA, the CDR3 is TGTGCCAGCTCACCTCGGACAGGGGCCACTGAAGCTTTCTTT.

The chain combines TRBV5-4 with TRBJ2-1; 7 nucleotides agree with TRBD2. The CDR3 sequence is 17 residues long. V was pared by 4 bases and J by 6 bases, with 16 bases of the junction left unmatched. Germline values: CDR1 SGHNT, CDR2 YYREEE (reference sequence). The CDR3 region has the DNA TGTGCCAGCAGCGACAATCGCTTGCGCGGCGGGGGCAATGAGCAGTTCTTC. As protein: CASSDNRLRGGGNEQFF.

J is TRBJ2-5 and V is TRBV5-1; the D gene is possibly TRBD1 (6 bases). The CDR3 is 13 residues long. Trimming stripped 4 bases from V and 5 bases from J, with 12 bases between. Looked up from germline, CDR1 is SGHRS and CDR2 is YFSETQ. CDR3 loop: CASSPGQWETQYF. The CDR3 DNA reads TGCGCCAGCAGCCCCGGACAGTGGGAGACCCAGTACTTC. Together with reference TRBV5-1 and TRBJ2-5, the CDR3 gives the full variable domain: KAGVTQTPRYLIKTRGQQVTLSCSPISGHRSVSWYQQTPGQGLQFLFEYFSETQRNKGNFPGRFSGRQFSNSRSEMNVSTLELGDSALYLCASSPGQWETQYFGPGTRLLVL.

The CDR3 spells CASSVTINYGYTF. Written as DNA, the CDR3 is TGTGCCAGCAGTGTCACAATCAACTATGGCTACACCTTC. The V call is TRBV6-1, the J call TRBJ1-2; D is unclear. Germline V lookup: CDR1 MNHNS, CDR2 SASEGT. Trimming stripped 4 bases from V and 2 bases from J, with 8 bases between. CDR3 size: 13 residues.

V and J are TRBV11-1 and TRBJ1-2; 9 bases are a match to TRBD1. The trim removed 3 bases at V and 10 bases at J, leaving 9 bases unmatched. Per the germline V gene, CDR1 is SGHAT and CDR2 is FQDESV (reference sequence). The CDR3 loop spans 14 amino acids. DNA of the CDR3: TGTGCCAGCAGCTTGGACAGGGGAGATCAGTACTACACCTTC. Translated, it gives CASSLDRGDQYYTF.

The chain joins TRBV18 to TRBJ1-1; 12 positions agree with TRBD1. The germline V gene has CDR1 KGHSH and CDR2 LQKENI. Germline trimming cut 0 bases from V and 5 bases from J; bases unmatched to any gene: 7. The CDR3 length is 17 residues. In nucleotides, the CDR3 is TGTGCCAGCTCACCACCCGGGACAGGGGGCGTCGGTACTGAAGCTTTCTTT. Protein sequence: CASSPPGTGGVGTEAFF.

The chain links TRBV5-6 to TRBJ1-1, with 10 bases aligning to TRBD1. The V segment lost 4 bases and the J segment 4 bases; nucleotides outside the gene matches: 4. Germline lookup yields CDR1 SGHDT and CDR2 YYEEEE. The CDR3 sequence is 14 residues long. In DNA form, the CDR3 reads TGTGCCAGCAGCGGGCGGGACAGGGGCACTGAAGCTTTCTTT. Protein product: CASSGRDRGTEAFF.

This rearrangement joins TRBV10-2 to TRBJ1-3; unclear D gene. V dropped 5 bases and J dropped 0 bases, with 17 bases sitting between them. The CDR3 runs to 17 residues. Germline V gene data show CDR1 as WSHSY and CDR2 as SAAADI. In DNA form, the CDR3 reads TGCGCCAGCAGTTCTCGAGTCGACACCCTCTCTGGAAACACCATATATTTT. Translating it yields CASSSRVDTLSGNTIYF.